A single sample gave rise to the 20 T cell receptor beta chains below, sequenced in a study of T cell responses to AZD1222 COVID-19 vaccine. Libraries were prepared by immunoSEQ multiplex PCR; TCRdb keeps only in-frame clonotypes and omits some of them. The sample has approximately 110,000 clones, around 90% seen once. This material consisted of peripheral blood, taken on day 0 of AZD1222 vaccination. These receptors came from an adult in good health.

The chain is built from TRBV4-2 and TRBJ1-2; 7 positions agree with TRBD1. This CDR3 region has 16 residues. Germline values: CDR1 LGHNA, CDR2 YNFKEQ. V lost 0 bases to trimming and J lost 5 bases; unmatched junction nucleotides: 9. The CDR3 DNA sequence: TGTGCCAGCAGCCAAGATCCCGAGACAGGGAGGTATGGCTACACCTTC. Amino acid sequence: CASSQDPETGRYGYTF.

The chain recombines TRBV29-1 with TRBJ1-2; D not certain. V lost 4 bases and J 7 bases, leaving 13 bases between the germline ends. The CDR3 consists of 12 residues. CDR1 is SQVTM and CDR2 is ANQGSEA in the germline V gene. CDR3 DNA: TGCAGCGTTGGGGAGACATGGAGTGGCTACACCTTC. It is translated as CSVGETWSGYTF.

V usage is TRBV7-9 and J usage is TRBJ1-3, with D uncertain. CDR3 length: 16 amino acids. Per the germline V gene, CDR1 is SEHNR and CDR2 is FQNEAQ (reference sequence). The germline V and J ends were trimmed by 2 bases and 2 bases, with 13 bases remaining between them. The CDR3 nucleotides read TGTGCCAGCAGCTTACTATCGGGGATCGCTGGAAACACCATATATTTT. Amino acids: CASSLLSGIAGNTIYF. Together with reference TRBV7-9 and TRBJ1-3, the CDR3 gives the full variable domain: DTGVSQNPRHKITKRGQNVTFRCDPISEHNRLYWYRQTLGQGPEFLTYFQNEAQLEKSRLLSDRFSAERPKGSFSTLEIQRTEQGDSAMYLCASSLLSGIAGNTIYFGEGSWLTVV.

The chain joins TRBV25-1 to TRBJ2-2; maybe TRBD2 (6 bases). Germline V CDR1 and CDR2: MGHDK, SYGVNS. Trimming shortened V by 3 bases and J by 5 bases, and 19 bases separated the two germline ends. This CDR3 is 17 amino acids long. CDR3: CASSEALRAGGTGELFF. CDR3 DNA sequence: TGTGCCAGCAGTGAGGCCCTGCGGGCAGGAGGGACCGGGGAGCTGTTTTTT.

This rearrangement joins TRBV27 to TRBJ1-1, with 8 nucleotides matching TRBD1. The V and J ends lost 5 bases and 6 bases, in that order; junction bases with no gene match: 5. The CDR3 extends over 13 amino acids. Germline V lookup: CDR1 MNHEY, CDR2 SMNVEV (reference sequence). The CDR3 DNA reads TGTGCCAGCAGTCGATTACAGGGGGCTGAAGCTTTCTTT. Protein product: CASSRLQGAEAFF.

This chain joins TRBV9 and TRBJ2-7; 7 positions agree with TRBD2. The CDR3 covers 14 residues. The junction had 2 bases not matched to a gene; V was cut back by 0 bases and J by 2 bases. The germline V gene encodes CDR1 SGDLS and CDR2 YYNGEE. The CDR3 nucleotides read TGTGCCAGCAGCGTAGGCGGGGGACCCTACGAGCAGTACTTC. This gives the protein CASSVGGGPYEQYF.

The rearrangement uses TRBV29-1 and TRBJ2-1; TRBD1 matches 8 bases. The CDR3 contains 14 residues. Trimming cost V 5 bases and J 4 bases; bases outside gene matches: 7. The germline V gene has CDR1 SQVTM and CDR2 ANQGSEA. The DNA of the CDR3 is TGCAGCGTTCGCGTCAGGGGGCCATACAATGAGCAGTTCTTC. Encoded protein: CSVRVRGPYNEQFF.

This clone showed up just once. The rearrangement joins TRBV4-3 to TRBJ1-6; D is uncertain. This CDR3 comprises 14 residues. Trimming removed 1 base from V and 3 bases from J, with 4 bases in between. CDR1 and CDR2 (germline): LGHNA, YSLEER. The DNA for the CDR3 is TGCGCCAGCAGCCAAGCCTTCTATAATTCACCCCTCCACTTT. Encoded protein: CASSQAFYNSPLHF.

The chain is built from TRBV5-6 and TRBJ1-2; tentatively, D is TRBD1 (5 bases). Deletions cut 5 bases from V and 2 bases from J, with 13 bases between. The CDR3 covers 14 residues. Germline lookup yields CDR1 SGHDT and CDR2 YYEEEE. DNA of the CDR3: TGTGCCAGCAGTCCAGGGCGGTCCAACTATGGCTACACCTTC. Residues: CASSPGRSNYGYTF. Supplemented by reference TRBV5-6 and TRBJ1-2, the full variable domain reads DAGVTQSPTHLIKTRGQQVTLRCSPKSGHDTVSWYQQALGQGPQFIFQYYEEEERQRGNFPDRFSGHQFPNYSSELNVNALLLGDSALYLCASSPGRSNYGYTFGSGTRLTVV.

This clone was detected a few times. The CDR3 nucleotides are TGTGCTAGTGGTGGCGCCGCCCGGACCCTCAAACCTTATACGCAGTATTTT. Protein sequence: CASGGAARTLKPYTQYF. The chain joins TRBV12-5 to TRBJ2-3; D ambiguous. Trimming stripped 5 bases from V and 7 bases from J, with 25 bases between. Germline V gives CDR1 LGHNT, CDR2 FRNRAP. This CDR3 spans 17 amino acids.

The gene calls are TRBV11-3 and TRBJ1-3, with D perhaps matching TRBD1 (5 bases). Trimming took off 6 bases at V and 4 bases at J, with 10 bases between the two ends. This CDR3 has 13 amino acids. CDR1 is SGHNT, CDR2 YENEEA, per germline. The CDR3: CASSWGSGNTIYF. The CDR3 DNA is TGTGCCAGCAGTTGGGGGTCCGGAAACACCATATATTTT. The full variable domain, in which reference TRBV11-3 and TRBJ1-3 provide the parts outside the CDR3, is EAGVVQSPRYKIIEKKQPVAFWCNPISGHNTLYWYLQNLGQGPELLIRYENEEAVDDSQLPKDRFSAERLKGVDSTLKIQPAELGDSAVYLCASSWGSGNTIYFGEGSWLTVV.

A single count supports this clone. The rearrangement uses TRBV6-5 and TRBJ1-5; TRBD1 matches at 7 bases. CDR1 and CDR2 (germline): MNHEY, SVGAGI. CDR3 length: 13 residues. V lost 8 bases and J lost 6; bases outside the gene matches: 7. The CDR3 bases are TGTGCCAGCGCAGACAGGGTCCGTCAGCCCCAGCATTTT. Its translation: CASADRVRQPQHF.

The gene calls are TRBV5-1 and TRBJ2-7, with 11 bases fitting TRBD2. J was trimmed by 4 bases and V by 2 bases; bases with no gene match: 14. The germline V gene encodes CDR1 SGHRS and CDR2 YFSETQ. This CDR3 spans 18 amino acids. For the CDR3, the DNA is TGCGCCAGCAGCTTCCCTCTAGCGGGGGGTGTTGGTAGATACGAGCAGTACTTC. Translating gives CASSFPLAGGVGRYEQYF.

The rearrangement uses TRBV11-2 and TRBJ1-1; no definite D call. Germline CDR1 and CDR2: SGHAT and FQNNGV. V dropped 4 bases and J dropped 2 bases, with 8 bases sitting between them. The CDR3 is made up of 13 amino acids. Here the CDR3 reads CASSYDQNTEAFF. CDR3 DNA sequence: TGTGCCAGCAGCTACGACCAAAACACTGAAGCTTTCTTT.

The chain uses TRBV6-1 and TRBJ2-2; D unresolved. V lost 2 bases to trimming and J lost 6 bases, with 13 bases between them. CDR3 length equals 15 residues. In germline, CDR1 is MNHNS, CDR2 SASEGT. CDR3 in DNA: TGTGCCAGCAGTGAACCAGCAGGCGTACCCGGGGAGCTGTTTTTT. Amino acids: CASSEPAGVPGELFF.

The rearrangement links TRBV6-5 to TRBJ1-2; possible D gene TRBD1, 6 bases. CDR1 MNHEY and CDR2 SVGAGI come from the germline V gene. Between the trimmed V and J ends, which lost 2 bases and 3 bases, there was a span of 13 bases. The CDR3 is 15 amino acids. In nucleotides, the CDR3 is TGTGCCAGCAGTTACCTATCCAGGGGCTACTATGGCTACACCTTC. Residues: CASSYLSRGYYGYTF.

This clone is a singleton in its sample. The chain joins TRBV27 to TRBJ2-3; D unclear. The germline V and J ends were trimmed by 7 bases and 6 bases, with 14 bases remaining between them. Germline V CDR1 and CDR2: MNHEY, SMNVEV (reference sequence). The CDR3 has 13 residues. This chain's CDR3 is CASKGSRRDTQYF. CDR3 DNA sequence: TGTGCCAGCAAGGGCAGTCGTCGGGATACGCAGTATTTT.

The genes are TRBV4-2 and TRBJ2-3; TRBD2 matches at 12 bases. Per the germline V gene, CDR1 is LGHNA and CDR2 is YNFKEQ. The CDR3 has 19 amino acids. The V and J ends lost 0 bases and 3 bases, in that order; junction bases with no gene match: 10. The CDR3 DNA is TGTGCCAGCAGCCAAGAGGGGGTGACTAGCGGGGGCCTGACAGATACGCAGTATTTT. Translated: CASSQEGVTSGGLTDTQYF.

This chain links TRBV5-4 with TRBJ1-6; D uncertain. The CDR3 sequence is 14 residues long. Germline V gene data show CDR1 as SGHNT and CDR2 as YYREEE (reference sequence). Trimming removed 2 bases at V and 5 bases at J, with 8 bases between. DNA for the CDR3: TGTGCCAGCAGCTTATTGTCGGATAATTCACCCCTCCACTTT. Protein sequence: CASSLLSDNSPLHF.

V and J are TRBV5-1 and TRBJ2-5, with 11 bases that match TRBD2. In germline, CDR1 is SGHRS, CDR2 YFSETQ. Trimming took 4 bases from V and 5 from J; bases not matched to a gene: 4. The CDR3 is 14 residues long. CDR3 sequence: CASSASGGPETQYF. CDR3 nucleotide sequence: TGCGCCAGCAGCGCTAGCGGGGGGCCGGAGACCCAGTACTTC.